The 28 T cell receptor beta chains given below trace back to one sample, sequenced in a study of identical twins. TCRdb reanalysed the 5' RACE reads using MiXCR and keeps one entry per CDR3 protein. The sample has fewer than 550,000 distinct CDR3 sequences; nearly 15% are singletons. These sequences were also reported in another study, on yellow fever vaccine responses in identical twins.

Input material: CD4+ T cells sorted from blood. The source of these receptors is a woman between 18 and 29 years old in good health.

The chain recombines TRBV20-1 with TRBJ2-7; D gene ambiguous. The length of the CDR3 is 14 residues. Germline CDR1 reads DFQATT; CDR2 reads SNEGSKA (reference sequence). V gave up 4 bases and J gave up 3 bases, with 16 bases separating them. CDR3 protein: CSAIGQWSFYEQYF. CDR3 in DNA: TGCAGTGCTATTGGGCAGTGGAGTTTCTACGAGCAGTACTTC.

A few counts support this clonotype. This chain connects TRBV12-3 or TRBV12-4 to TRBJ2-5; the D is unclear. The CDR3 consists of 14 residues. Trimming cost V 4 bases and J 4 bases, with 13 bases left between them. CDR3 amino acids: CASSSTPRPETQYF. The CDR3 nucleotides read TGTGCCAGCAGTTCGACTCCCCGCCCAGAGACCCAGTACTTC.

The chain recombines TRBV5-1 with TRBJ2-7; the D gene is possibly TRBD1 (6 bases). This CDR3 comprises 12 residues. In germline, CDR1 is SGHRS, CDR2 YFSETQ. V was clipped by 0 bases and J by 12 bases, with 13 bases between them. The CDR3 nucleotides read TGCGCCAGCAGCTTGGAACAGGGAAAGGCGTACTTC. Amino acids: CASSLEQGKAYF.

This clonotype came up a few times. The rearrangement joins TRBV19 to TRBJ2-3; tentatively, D is TRBD1 or TRBD2 (7 bases each). Trimming shortened V by 2 bases and J by 10 bases, and 16 bases separated the two germline ends. Germline CDR1 and CDR2: LNHDA and SQIVND (reference sequence). The CDR3 covers 14 residues. The CDR3 bases are TGTGCCAGTAGTATATTGCTCGGGGGGACAGCGCAGTATTTT. Its protein product is CASSILLGGTAQYF. The full variable domain, rest sourced from reference TRBV19 and TRBJ2-3, is DGGITQSPKYLFRKEGQNVTLSCEQNLNHDAMYWYRQDPGQGLRLIYYSQIVNDFQKGDIAEGYSVSREKKESFPLTVTSAQKNPTAFYLCASSILLGGTAQYFGPGTRLTVL.

V is TRBV11-2 and J is TRBJ2-3, with D unresolved. Germline CDR1 is SGHAT and CDR2 is FQNNGV. The V end was cut by 5 bases, the J end by 2 bases, with 8 bases between. The length of the CDR3 is 13 residues. This CDR3 reads CASSPHLTDTQYF. CDR3 DNA sequence: TGTGCCAGCAGCCCTCACCTCACAGATACGCAGTATTTT.

There are a few counts of this clonotype. The rearrangement joins TRBV21-1 to TRBJ1-3; the D segment call TRBD1 is taken from the table without a DNA check. TRBV21-1 is a pseudogene segment. The CDR3 runs to 13 residues. The CDR3 DNA follows: TGTGCCAGCCCAGGGACAGCTGGAAACACCATATATTTT. This sequence encodes CASPGTAGNTIYF.

The rearrangement uses TRBV6-5 and TRBJ2-1, with 7 positions matching TRBD2. The ends lost 2 bases at V and 4 bases at J; junction bases unmatched: 5. Germline lookup yields CDR1 MNHEY and CDR2 SVGAGI. This CDR3 has 15 amino acids. The CDR3 spells CASSYGRESYNEQFF. The CDR3 DNA sequence: TGTGCCAGCAGTTACGGGAGGGAGTCGTACAATGAGCAGTTCTTC.

This clonotype was detected many times. V usage is TRBV5-1 and J usage is TRBJ2-3, with D maybe TRBD1 (6 bases). Germline V gives CDR1 SGHRS, CDR2 YFSETQ. There are 15 residues in the CDR3. Trimming took off 4 bases at V and 3 bases at J, with 15 bases between the two ends. The CDR3 DNA reads as TGCGCCAGCAGCGGTGCGAGGGGGTCAACAGATACGCAGTATTTT. Amino acids: CASSGARGSTDTQYF.

The rearrangement uses TRBV28 and TRBJ2-3; D uncertain. The V end was cut by 8 bases, the J end by 2 bases, with 17 bases between. CDR3 length: 15 amino acids. Per the germline V gene, CDR1 is MDHEN and CDR2 is SYDVKM. CDR3 loop: CASLIRVAHTDTQYF. The CDR3 nucleotides read TGTGCCAGCCTGATCCGGGTCGCGCACACAGATACGCAGTATTTT.

The gene calls are TRBV18 and TRBJ2-1; TRBD1 aligns across 10 bases. The CDR3 totals 14 residues. The germline gives CDR1 KGHSH, CDR2 LQKENI. Trimming took 3 bases from V and 6 from J; bases not matched to a gene: 2. In DNA, the CDR3 is TGTGCCAGCTCACCGAGGACAGGGGGCAATGAGCAGTTCTTC. It specifies CASSPRTGGNEQFF.

This clonotype appeared a few times. DNA for the CDR3: TGTGCCAGCAGCCCAAGTTCCAGGCCGAACTATGGCTACACCTTC. Residues: CASSPSSRPNYGYTF. V and J are TRBV7-8 and TRBJ1-2, with D hard to call. Germline V gene lookup returns CDR1 SGHVS and CDR2 FQNEAQ. The CDR3 spans 15 residues. The V and J ends lost 5 bases and 2 bases respectively, with 15 bases between them.

V usage is TRBV7-2 and J usage is TRBJ2-2; 11 positions agree with TRBD2. Germline lookup yields CDR1 SGHTA and CDR2 FQGNSA. Unmatched junction bases numbered 6, after V lost 6 bases and J lost 3 bases. This CDR3 is built from 16 residues. CDR3 in amino acids: CASRALAGVYTGELFF. The CDR3 DNA follows: TGTGCCAGCAGGGCACTAGCGGGGGTGTACACCGGGGAGCTGTTTTTT.

The V gene is TRBV5-4, the J gene TRBJ2-3; tentative D call: TRBD2 (5 bases). Germline V gives CDR1 SGHNT, CDR2 YYREEE (reference sequence). The CDR3 length is 15 residues. Trimming removed 2 bases from V and 5 bases from J, with 15 bases in between. CDR3 loop: CASSLGLALVDTQYF. DNA of the CDR3: TGTGCCAGCAGCTTAGGCCTAGCTTTAGTAGATACGCAGTATTTT. Supplemented by reference TRBV5-4 and TRBJ2-3, the full variable domain reads ETGVTQSPTHLIKTRGQQVTLRCSSQSGHNTVSWYQQALGQGPQFIFQYYREEENGRGNFPPRFSGLQFPNYSSELNVNALELDDSALYLCASSLGLALVDTQYFGPGTRLTVL.

This clonotype has just a few counts. V is TRBV10-3 and J is TRBJ2-1; 11 bases match TRBD2. V shed 1 base, J shed 0 bases, and the junction held 17 bases outside the gene matches. The CDR3 length is 22 residues. CDR1 is ENHRY and CDR2 is SYGVKD in the germline V gene. CDR3 in amino acids: CAISEYPPLAGGQHGSYNEQFF. The CDR3 DNA follows: TGTGCCATCAGTGAGTACCCCCCCCTAGCGGGAGGCCAACATGGCTCCTACAATGAGCAGTTCTTC.

The V gene is TRBV10-1, the J gene TRBJ2-3; 11 positions agree with TRBD2. Losses at the gene ends were 3 bases for V and 3 bases for J; bases not matched to a gene: 8. Germline V gene sequence: CDR1 WNHNN, CDR2 SYGVQD (reference sequence). This CDR3 contains 17 residues. The CDR3 nucleotides are TGCGCCAGCAGTGACCTAAAGACTAGCGGGGCTACAGATACGCAGTATTTT. Protein: CASSDLKTSGATDTQYF.

This clonotype was recorded a few times. The chain carries TRBV20-1 and TRBJ2-3, with D unresolved. Deletions cut 5 bases from V and 3 bases from J, with 9 bases between. The CDR3 totals 12 residues. The germline CDR1 and CDR2 sequences are DFQATT and SNEGSKA (reference sequence). This CDR3 is CSADDKTDTQYF. CDR3 DNA: TGCAGTGCTGACGATAAAACAGATACGCAGTATTTT.

This clonotype turned up a few times. The chain uses TRBV14 and TRBJ2-2, with D unresolved. Germline V lookup: CDR1 SGHDN, CDR2 FVKESK. The CDR3 is 14 amino acids. V lost 5 bases and J lost 6, with 13 bases in between. The CDR3 protein is CASSIRANPGELFF. The CDR3 coding sequence is TGTGCCAGCAGCATCCGGGCCAACCCCGGGGAGCTGTTTTTT.

There are many counts of this clonotype. The rearrangement joins TRBV7-2 to TRBJ2-7, with TRBD1 matching over 10 bases. After removal of 4 bases from V and 2 bases from J, the junction contained 2 bases not matched to a gene. This CDR3 has 14 residues. Germline V gene data show CDR1 as SGHTA and CDR2 as FQGNSA. The CDR3 reads CASSSGQGTYEQYF. The CDR3 bases are TGTGCCAGCAGCTCGGGACAGGGGACCTACGAGCAGTACTTC.

This chain links TRBV5-1 with TRBJ2-5, with D possibly TRBD1 on 5 matching bases. V lost 1 base and J lost 1, with 11 bases in between. Looked up from germline, CDR1 is SGHRS and CDR2 is YFSETQ. This CDR3 is built from 15 residues. This CDR3 reads CASSLKGIPQETQYF. Written as DNA, the CDR3 is TGCGCCAGCAGCTTGAAGGGGATCCCCCAAGAGACCCAGTACTTC.

In its sample, this clonotype was seen a few times. The rearrangement links TRBV29-1 to TRBJ2-2; 7 positions agree with TRBD2. CDR1 is SQVTM, CDR2 ANQGSEA, per germline. V lost 3 bases and J lost 0; bases outside the gene matches: 7. The CDR3 totals 16 residues. This CDR3 reads CSVDGLAGPNTGELFF. The CDR3 nucleotides are TGCAGCGTTGATGGCTTAGCGGGCCCGAACACCGGGGAGCTGTTTTTT.

This clonotype showed up just a few times. CDR3 nucleotides: TGTGCCAGCAGAAGGAGGACAGGGGGCGTCGGCGCACTCAATGAGCAGTTCTTC. This sequence encodes CASRRRTGGVGALNEQFF. The chain couples TRBV27 to TRBJ2-1, with 11 bases aligning to TRBD1. Losses at the gene ends were 6 bases for V and 6 bases for J; bases not matched to a gene: 16. Germline loops: CDR1 MNHEY, CDR2 SMNVEV (reference sequence). This CDR3 is built from 18 residues.

This clonotype came up a few times. V gene TRBV7-6 combines with J gene TRBJ1-5, with a possible D match to TRBD1 (6 bases). The length of the CDR3 is 16 residues. Germline lookup yields CDR1 SGHVS and CDR2 FNYEAQ. V lost 1 base and J 5 bases, leaving 15 bases between the germline ends. The CDR3 DNA follows: TGTGCCAGCAGCTTAGAGGGGTGGGACAACGATCAGCCCCAGCATTTT. This encodes CASSLEGWDNDQPQHF.

The table lists this clonotype with a few counts. The chain's CDR3 is CASSLVGLNSPLHF. CDR3 coding DNA: TGTGCCAGCAGTTTGGTGGGTTTAAATTCACCCCTCCACTTT. The chain has TRBV12-3 or TRBV12-4 and TRBJ1-6; D is undetermined. V lost 3 bases and J 7 bases, leaving 10 bases between the germline ends. This CDR3 has 14 residues.

This clonotype showed up just a few times. This chain uses TRBV7-9 with TRBJ2-5, with TRBD1 identical over 10 bases. With V trimmed by 2 bases and J by 5 bases, 8 bases remained unmatched. CDR3 length: 16 residues. In germline, CDR1 is SEHNR, CDR2 FQNEAQ (reference sequence). CDR3 protein: CASSLWGQGKVETQYF. CDR3 in DNA: TGTGCCAGCAGCTTATGGGGACAGGGGAAGGTTGAGACCCAGTACTTC.

This clonotype was seen a few times. This chain uses TRBV20-1 with TRBJ2-1; D tentatively fits TRBD1 or TRBD2 (5 bases each). The ends were cut back, 3 bases at V and 2 bases at J, with 8 bases in the middle. Germline V lookup: CDR1 DFQATT, CDR2 SNEGSKA (reference sequence). The CDR3 extends over 13 amino acids. The CDR3 region is CSASRDAYNEQFF. DNA for the CDR3: TGCAGTGCTAGTAGGGACGCCTACAATGAGCAGTTCTTC.

The V gene is TRBV10-3, the J gene TRBJ2-5; 7 bases agree with TRBD2. The germline V gene encodes CDR1 ENHRY and CDR2 SYGVKD. V was clipped by 6 bases and J by 4 bases; unmatched bases: 5. This CDR3 contains 13 residues. The CDR3 DNA follows: TGTGCCATCAGATCATTAGCGGGAGAGACCCAGTACTTC. Its protein is CAIRSLAGETQYF.

This clonotype was counted a few times. The V gene is TRBV2, the J gene TRBJ2-1, with 7 nucleotides matching TRBD2. CDR3 length: 13 amino acids. Germline V gene sequence: CDR1 SNHLY, CDR2 FYNNEI. The J segment lost 6 bases and the V segment lost 7 bases, leaving 6 bases of the junction unmatched. The CDR3 loop is CASTAGVFNEQFF. CDR3 coding DNA: TGTGCCAGCACGGCGGGAGTTTTCAATGAGCAGTTCTTC. The whole variable domain, remainder taken from reference TRBV2 and TRBJ2-1, is EPEVTQTPSHQVTQMGQEVILRCVPISNHLYFYWYRQILGQKVEFLVSFYNNEISEKSEIFDDQFSVERPDGSNFTLKIRSTKLEDSAMYFCASTAGVFNEQFFGPGTRLTVL.

The chain uses TRBV5-1 and TRBJ2-3; D is uncertain. In germline, CDR1 is SGHRS, CDR2 YFSETQ. V lost 4 bases and J lost 4, with 13 bases in between. The CDR3 totals 14 residues. This CDR3 reads CASSMRTSPDTQYF. CDR3 nucleotide sequence: TGCGCCAGCAGCATGCGGACGAGCCCAGATACGCAGTATTTT.